This T cell receptor (beta chain) originates from a study of metastatic and nonmetastatic thyroid tumors. The overall study: Patients with malignant and benign thyroid disease provided blood and tumor or nodule tissue, whose repertoires were compared.

In germline, CDR1 is MNHNS, CDR2 SASEGT. With 4 bases removed from V and 4 bases from J, the gap between germline ends came to 2 bases. CDR3 size: 11 residues. Study findings and constraints: Benign nodules were reported to have significantly lower TCR beta diversity than malignant thyroid tumors, in blood and tumor.

The entire patient cohort was treatment-naive prior to thyroid surgery. This clone has only a few counts. What it binds is unknown. Per the original data handling: A classifier of distant metastasis in papillary thyroid cancer was built from CDR3 differences (across clinicopathological groups). TCRdb re-called the PCR reads through MiXCR. TCRdb's processing, not the study's, gives the V and J calls here. The data show 11,000 or so clones, about 37% seen once. The sample comprised tumor tissue. The sequence was collected from a female donor with papillary thyroid cancer or a benign thyroid nodule (not recorded which). Some clones in this sample may be carry-over from other donors' samples. This sequence joins TRBV6-1 and TRBJ1-5; D remains unclear. The CDR3 coding sequence is TGTGCCAGCAGTGGGAATCAGCCCCAGCATTTT. This translates into CASSGNQPQHF.